This T cell receptor beta chain came from a study of T cell therapy after organ transplantation. Overall study: Of about 10 patients, eight responded clinically and two did not.

On this clone: Antigen specificity is unknown.

This table comes from immunoSEQ multiplex PCR, and its TCRdb copy is limited to in-frame clones, with some not included. The profile shows around 15,000 clones, 85% of them singletons. The V end was cut by 3 bases, the J end by 4 bases, with 8 bases between. The CDR3 extends over 12 amino acids. Germline CDR1 reads SGHRS; CDR2 reads YFSETQ. Specified time point: 20-29 weeks after completion of therapy. The chain links TRBV5-1 to TRBJ2-7; D is unclear. The sequence derives from a human patient who had received a solid organ transplant and had CMV disease. The graft donor may account for some of the T cells. Here the sequenced sample was CD8+ T cells from blood, taken after autologous CMV-specific T cell therapy. CDR3 in amino acids: CASSYSPYEQYF. The CDR3 DNA is TGCGCCAGCAGCTACTCCCCTTACGAGCAGTACTTC.